This T cell receptor (beta chain) stems from a study of CD8+CD57+ T cells in acquired aplastic anemia. Study overall: Sorted CD4+ and CD8+ cell DNA averaged about 3 ug. Study conclusions and caveats: Patient and control CD8+ Simpson's diversity was not significantly different.

Patients picked for sequencing had shown CD8+CD57+ cell expansion detected by flow cytometry. As regards this clonotype: Its target is unknown.

This CDR3 comprises 17 residues. Germline V gene lookup returns CDR1 KGHSH and CDR2 LQKENI. Trimming took 0 bases from V and 4 from J, leaving 15 bases between them. Template material for TCR beta VDJ and CDR3 profiling consisted of genomic DNA. TCRdb reprocessed the reads with MiXCR, giving one entry per CDR3 protein. The sample has hundreds of thousands of distinct CDR3 sequences; less than 35% are singletons. The chain links TRBV18 to TRBJ1-4; D is uncertain. The TCR originated in a human donor with aplastic anemia. Sequencing was performed on sorted CD4+, CD8+, or CD8+CD57+ T cells (not recorded which) from PBMCs. The CDR3, as DNA: TGTGCCAGCTCACCACCTTTTGATTTCAGAAGTAATGAAAAACTGTTTTTT. Translation: CASSPPFDFRSNEKLFF.